Following are 25 T cell receptor beta chains from one sample sequenced in a study of T cells in localized non-small cell lung cancer. The data were produced by immunoSEQ multiplex PCR, yet TCRdb's version contains in-frame clones alone and is incomplete. The table lists some 25,000 clones, more than 90% of them singletons, with approximately 16% in the top ten. Sample: peripheral blood, taken before any cancer treatment. The receptors come from a man aged 35 to 69 with stage III squamous cell lung carcinoma.

The rearrangement uses TRBV7-9 and TRBJ2-1, with D possibly matching TRBD2 (7 bases). This CDR3 is 13 amino acids long. Trimming took off 8 bases at V and 10 bases at J, with 18 bases between the two ends. CDR1 and CDR2 from the germline V gene are SEHNR and FQNEAQ (reference sequence). CDR3 region: CASQKEGGREQFF. The CDR3 nucleotides read TGTGCCAGCCAAAAGGAGGGGGGGCGCGAGCAGTTCTTC.

The J gene is TRBJ2-3, the V gene TRBV2, with D perhaps TRBD1 (5 bases). The CDR3 is 13 amino acids. The germline CDR1 and CDR2 sequences are SNHLY and FYNNEI. Trimming pared 11 bases from V and 1 base from J, leaving 13 bases between. The CDR3 protein is CAGNRLGTDTQYF. The CDR3 coding sequence is TGTGCCGGGAACAGGCTGGGCACAGATACGCAGTATTTT.

This sequence joins TRBV27 and TRBJ2-5; TRBD2 agrees at 14 bases. Germline CDR1 MNHEY, CDR2 SMNVEV (reference sequence). This CDR3 has 16 amino acids. Trimming cost V 4 bases and J 4 bases; bases outside gene matches: 5. The CDR3 region has the DNA TGTGCCAGCAGTTCTCGACTAGCGGGGGGGCTAGAGACCCAGTACTTC. It is translated as CASSSRLAGGLETQYF.

The CDR3 DNA follows: TGTGCCATCAGAGGTGATTCCCACGAGCAGTACTTC. Amino acids: CAIRGDSHEQYF. The chain recombines TRBV10-3 with TRBJ2-7; D gene unclear. The CDR3 extends over 12 amino acids. The V end lost 6 bases, the J end lost 5 bases, and 11 bases lay between the germline ends. The germline gives CDR1 ENHRY, CDR2 SYGVKD.

The chain joins TRBV29-1 to TRBJ2-5; no clear D gene. The V gene's germline CDR1 is SQVTM and CDR2 ANQGSEA. The CDR3 runs 12 residues. V lost 5 bases and J 1 base, leaving 8 bases between the germline ends. The DNA of the CDR3 is TGCAGCGTTCTACATAGCCAAGAGACCCAGTACTTC. It encodes CSVLHSQETQYF. Using reference TRBV29-1 and TRBJ2-5 for the parts outside the CDR3, the full variable domain is SAVISQKPSRDICQRGTSLTIQCQVDSQVTMMFWYRQQPGQSLTLIATANQGSEATYESGFVIDKFPISRPNLTFSTLTVSNMSPEDSSIYLCSVLHSQETQYFGPGTRLLVL.

There are a few counts of this clone. The chain uses TRBV28 and TRBJ1-2; TRBD1 aligns across 9 bases. CDR1 and CDR2 (germline): MDHEN, SYDVKM. The CDR3 totals 16 residues. Unmatched junction bases numbered 12, after V lost 5 bases and J lost 5 bases. The CDR3 sequence: CASSPPGQGEPYGYTF. In DNA, the CDR3 is TGTGCCAGCAGTCCTCCGGGACAGGGCGAACCATATGGCTACACCTTC.

The rearrangement joins TRBV7-6 to TRBJ2-1; 8 bases agree with TRBD2. CDR1 and CDR2 (germline): SGHVS, FNYEAQ. This CDR3 is built from 15 residues. Trimming took 2 bases from V and 10 from J; bases not matched to a gene: 10. CDR3 amino acids: CASSLTGAGVYEQFF. The DNA for the CDR3 is TGTGCCAGCAGCTTAACGGGAGCGGGAGTTTACGAGCAGTTCTTC. The full variable domain, completed using reference TRBV7-6 and TRBJ2-1, is GAGVSQSPRYKVTKRGQDVALRCDPISGHVSLYWYRQALGQGPEFLTYFNYEAQQDKSGLPNDRFSAERPEGSISTLTIQRTEQRDSAMYRCASSLTGAGVYEQFFGPGTRLTVL.

This chain joins TRBV29-1 and TRBJ2-6, with a tentative D call TRBD1 (6 bases). With 6 bases removed from V and 0 bases from J, the gap between germline ends came to 15 bases. Germline CDR1 reads SQVTM; CDR2 reads ANQGSEA. This CDR3 spans 16 amino acids. The CDR3 protein is CSVTGWGASGANVLTF. The DNA of the CDR3 is TGCAGCGTCACAGGGTGGGGCGCCTCTGGGGCCAACGTCCTGACTTTC.

This sequence joins TRBV4-1 and TRBJ2-2; 11 positions match TRBD2. The trim removed 0 bases at V and 4 bases at J, leaving 7 bases unmatched. CDR1 is MGHRA, CDR2 YSYEKL, per germline. There are 18 residues in the CDR3. CDR3 in DNA: TGCGCCAGCAGCCAAGATGCTTTCGGGACTAGCGGCACCGGGGAGCTGTTTTTT. As protein: CASSQDAFGTSGTGELFF.

This chain connects TRBV7-2 to TRBJ1-5; 7 positions match TRBD1. This CDR3 contains 14 residues. Germline V gene sequence: CDR1 SGHTA, CDR2 FQGNSA. V gave up 6 bases and J gave up 4 bases; unmatched junction bases: 6. The CDR3 DNA follows: TGTGCCAGCAGTCCGGACAGGCTTAATCAGCCCCAGCATTTT. It codes for CASSPDRLNQPQHF. Supplemented by reference TRBV7-2 and TRBJ1-5, the full variable domain reads GAGVSQSPSNKVTEKGKDVELRCDPISGHTALYWYRQSLGQGLEFLIYFQGNSAPDKSGLPSDRFSAERTGGSVSTLTIQRTQQEDSAVYLCASSPDRLNQPQHFGDGTRLSIL.

The V and J genes are TRBV5-1 and TRBJ2-2; 8 positions match TRBD1. This CDR3 spans 16 amino acids. Germline CDR1 SGHRS, CDR2 YFSETQ. The ends lost 6 bases at V and 5 bases at J; junction bases unmatched: 12. CDR3 in amino acids: CASTLSQGARTGELFF. The CDR3 DNA is TGCGCCAGCACCCTATCTCAGGGGGCTCGGACCGGGGAGCTGTTTTTT.

CDR3 coding DNA: TGTGCCAGCAGTTTGGAGGGGCGGAACACTGAAGCTTTCTTT. Translated, it gives CASSLEGRNTEAFF. The J gene is TRBJ1-1, the V gene TRBV27, with D perhaps matching TRBD1 (5 bases). Trimming removed 3 bases from V and 1 base from J, with 9 bases in between. This CDR3 contains 14 residues. CDR1 is MNHEY and CDR2 is SMNVEV in the germline V gene (reference sequence).

The J gene is TRBJ2-7, the V gene TRBV28, with D uncertain. The germline V and J ends were trimmed by 6 bases and 2 bases, with 11 bases remaining between them. The CDR3 runs to 13 residues. Looked up from germline, CDR1 is MDHEN and CDR2 is SYDVKM. CDR3: CASRGGGTYEQYF. The CDR3 DNA follows: TGTGCCAGCAGAGGTGGTGGGACCTACGAGCAGTACTTC.

The V and J genes are TRBV21-1 and TRBJ1-2; the listed D gene, TRBD1, was not tested against the DNA. TRBV21-1 is listed as a pseudogene. CDR3 length: 18 amino acids. The CDR3 loop is CASSSTTGQGAQLRGYTF. CDR3 DNA: TGTGCCAGCAGCTCAACAACCGGACAGGGGGCTCAACTACGGGGCTACACCTTC.

The chain couples TRBV19 to TRBJ1-2; possible D gene TRBD1, 5 bases. The germline V and J ends were trimmed by 3 bases and 4 bases, with 15 bases remaining between them. Germline V gene sequence: CDR1 LNHDA, CDR2 SQIVND (reference sequence). This CDR3 is 15 amino acids long. The CDR3 nucleotides read TGTGCCAGTAGTATCGGGACGGATACGACCTATGGCTACACCTTC. This sequence encodes CASSIGTDTTYGYTF.

The J gene is TRBJ2-2, the V gene TRBV13; the D gene is possibly TRBD1 (6 bases). Germline values: CDR1 PRHDT, CDR2 FYEKMQ (reference sequence). This CDR3 region has 13 residues. V lost 5 bases and J 6 bases, leaving 10 bases between the germline ends. CDR3 nucleotide sequence: TGTGCCAGCAGCAGCAGGGGTGCCGGGGAGCTGTTTTTT. This translates into CASSSRGAGELFF.

This rearrangement joins TRBV7-2 to TRBJ2-1, with TRBD1 identical over 7 bases. V shed 1 base and J 3 bases; nucleotides not matched to a gene: 12. CDR1 and CDR2 from the germline V gene are SGHTA and FQGNSA. The CDR3 is made up of 18 amino acids. The CDR3 loop is CASSLDRGRIPRYNEQFF. CDR3 nucleotides: TGTGCCAGCAGCTTAGATAGGGGGCGAATTCCGCGCTACAATGAGCAGTTCTTC.

V usage is TRBV19 and J usage is TRBJ1-1; 9 bases align to TRBD1. The V gene's germline CDR1 is LNHDA and CDR2 SQIVND (reference sequence). Germline trimming cut 5 bases from V and 1 base from J; bases unmatched to any gene: 8. This CDR3 is 16 amino acids long. This CDR3 reads CASSYMMGQGNTEAFF. DNA of the CDR3: TGTGCCAGTAGTTATATGATGGGACAGGGGAACACTGAAGCTTTCTTT. The whole variable domain, remainder taken from reference TRBV19 and TRBJ1-1, is DGGITQSPKYLFRKEGQNVTLSCEQNLNHDAMYWYRQDPGQGLRLIYYSQIVNDFQKGDIAEGYSVSREKKESFPLTVTSAQKNPTAFYLCASSYMMGQGNTEAFFGQGTRLTVV.

The rearrangement joins TRBV27 to TRBJ2-7; 7 nucleotides line up with TRBD1. Looked up from germline, CDR1 is MNHEY and CDR2 is SMNVEV (reference sequence). V lost 8 bases, J lost 3 bases, and 7 bases stayed unmatched. CDR3 size: 13 residues. CDR3 residues: CASRGTANYEQYF. As DNA, the CDR3 is TGTGCCAGCCGAGGGACAGCAAACTACGAGCAGTACTTC.

The chain links TRBV19 to TRBJ1-2; D is unclear. The ends were cut back, 5 bases at V and 4 bases at J, with 14 bases in the middle. Per the germline V gene, CDR1 is LNHDA and CDR2 is SQIVND (reference sequence). The CDR3 totals 14 residues. The CDR3 loop reads CASSPEGLFYGYTF. As DNA, the CDR3 is TGTGCCAGTAGTCCAGAGGGCTTATTCTATGGCTACACCTTC.

V is TRBV7-2 and J is TRBJ2-3, with 9 bases that match TRBD2. Germline assignment: CDR1 SGHTA and CDR2 FQGNSA. Germline trimming cut 1 base from V and 5 bases from J; bases unmatched to any gene: 7. The CDR3 extends over 16 amino acids. The CDR3 loop reads CASSLGALAGLDTQYF. CDR3 DNA: TGTGCCAGCAGCTTAGGTGCCCTAGCGGGATTAGATACGCAGTATTTT.

The CDR3 DNA is TGTGCCAGCAGCCCTGGAGGGACAGGGGAATACAATGAGCAGTTCTTC. It translates to CASSPGGTGEYNEQFF. This rearrangement joins TRBV5-4 to TRBJ2-1, with 10 bases that match TRBD1. Germline V gene lookup returns CDR1 SGHNT and CDR2 YYREEE (reference sequence). The trim removed 4 bases at V and 4 bases at J, leaving 8 bases unmatched. The CDR3 is 16 amino acids.

The genes are TRBV28 and TRBJ2-5, with TRBD2 as a possible D gene (6 bases). CDR3 size: 15 residues. With 4 bases removed from V and 4 bases from J, the gap between germline ends came to 16 bases. Looked up from germline, CDR1 is MDHEN and CDR2 is SYDVKM. For the CDR3, the DNA is TGTGCCAGCAGTTCCCCGGGACTTGTAGGAGAGACCCAGTACTTC. Protein: CASSSPGLVGETQYF.

A single count supports this clone. The chain carries TRBV19 and TRBJ1-2; D possibly corresponds to TRBD1 (6 bases). Germline V gene sequence: CDR1 LNHDA, CDR2 SQIVND (reference sequence). Trimming cost V 2 bases and J 5 bases, with 18 bases left between them. CDR3 size: 16 residues. The CDR3 nucleotides are TGTGCCAGTAGTATAACCACCTCCGGGACAAGATATGGCTACACCTTC. Amino acids: CASSITTSGTRYGYTF.

V is TRBV6-1 and J is TRBJ2-4, with a weak D call TRBD1 (5 bases). Trimming shortened V by 4 bases and J by 1 base, and 11 bases separated the two germline ends. There are 15 residues in the CDR3. The V gene's germline CDR1 is MNHNS and CDR2 SASEGT. The CDR3 DNA follows: TGTGCCAGCAGTGCCATTGGGGCGGCCAAAAACATTCAGTACTTC. Translation gives CASSAIGAAKNIQYF.